This note documents a single T cell receptor (beta chain) sequence. The data derive from a study of T-cell reconstitution after alpha-beta-depleted transplantation in children. The authors prepared the TCRbeta library with unique molecular identifiers. Using its own MiXCR run on the PCR reads, TCRdb lists one record per CDR3 protein. Of some 460,000 distinct CDR3 sequences in the sample, roughly 17% were seen once. The CDR3 length is 17 residues. The V end lost 1 base, the J end lost 4 bases, and 16 bases lay between the germline ends. The germline V gene encodes CDR1 SGHTA and CDR2 FQGNSA. Sample: PBMCs, mostly from graft donor cells, taken 360 days after TCRalphabeta/CD19-depleted stem cell transplant. The chain is built from TRBV7-2 and TRBJ2-2; the D gene is possibly TRBD2 (5 bases). The origin of this receptor is a boy in the first two years of life who had a stem cell transplant for Wiskott-Aldrich syndrome, so the T cells may come from the graft donor. CDR3 DNA sequence: TGTGCCAGCAGCTTAGGACTAATGCGGGTGTTCACCGGGGAGCTGTTTTTT. Protein sequence: CASSLGLMRVFTGELFF. Full variable domain (rest looked up from reference TRBV7-2 and TRBJ2-2): GAGVSQSPSNKVTEKGKDVELRCDPISGHTALYWYRQSLGQGLEFLIYFQGNSAPDKSGLPSDRFSAERTGGSVSTLTIQRTQQEDSAVYLCASSLGLMRVFTGELFFGEGSRLTVL.